This T cell receptor beta chain was recovered during a study of T cell repertoires in cytomegalovirus infection. Study-level information: Newly reported HLA-C-restricted and thoroughly characterized HLA-B-restricted CMV epitopes were employed. Public signatures in TCR beta pointed to CMV infection and matching HLA type.

The germline gives CDR1 SGHVS, CDR2 FNYEAQ. The ends lost 2 bases at V and 2 bases at J; junction bases unmatched: 8. The length of the CDR3 is 16 residues. TCRdb itself ran the reads through MiXCR, one entry per CDR3 protein. In the table there are 750,000 to 950,000 distinct CDR3 sequences, approximately 32% of which are singletons. This clonotype was seen at least ten times. Its antigen is as yet unknown. The chain is built from TRBV7-6 and TRBJ2-5; 7 bases agree with TRBD1. Source: cultured CD8+ T cells from PBMCs, taken from culture after CMV antigen stimulation. This TCR derives from a human donor in good health (CMV status not recorded). Some clones in this sample may be carry-over from other donors' samples. The CDR3 loop reads CASSLRRQGRQETQYF. In nucleotides, the CDR3 is TGTGCCAGCAGCTTACGGCGACAGGGACGACAAGAGACCCAGTACTTC.